These 24 T cell receptor beta chains originate from one sample sequenced in a study of blood T cell repertoires in COVID-19. Clones were sequenced by immunoSEQ multiplex PCR, and TCRdb holds only the in-frame ones, with some missing. The repertoire has around 150,000 clones, approximately 84% of them found once; the top ten carry around 2.1%. Sequencing input: peripheral blood. These receptor sequences come from a man aged 65-85 years with acute or convalescent COVID-19.

The rearrangement links TRBV10-2 to TRBJ2-1; TRBD1 matches at 9 bases. After removal of 3 bases from V and 5 bases from J, the junction contained 8 bases not matched to a gene. The CDR3 runs 16 residues. The germline gives CDR1 WSHSY, CDR2 SAAADI. The CDR3 sequence is CASSDAGQGSHNEQFF. As DNA, the CDR3 is TGCGCCAGCAGTGACGCGGGACAGGGTTCCCACAATGAGCAGTTCTTC.

The chain couples TRBV27 to TRBJ1-1; D gene unclear. The CDR3 runs 15 residues. Trimming took 4 bases from V and 6 from J, leaving 18 bases between them. Germline V CDR1 and CDR2: MNHEY, SMNVEV (reference sequence). The CDR3 coding sequence is TGTGCCAGCAGTTCCCGCGTAGAGGATTACGCTGAAGCTTTCTTT. This sequence encodes CASSSRVEDYAEAFF.

The chain joins TRBV12-3 or TRBV12-4 to TRBJ2-3, with a weak D call TRBD2 (5 bases). CDR3 length equals 12 residues. Trimming cost V 3 bases and J 6 bases, with 7 bases left between them. The CDR3 DNA reads as TGTGCCAGCAGTTTGAGGGTGGATACGCAGTATTTT. It translates to CASSLRVDTQYF.

The genes are TRBV21-1 and TRBJ1-6; whether TRBD1, the table's D call, matches the DNA was not checked. TRBV21-1 is listed as a pseudogene. The CDR3 is 15 amino acids. The CDR3 nucleotides read TGTGCCAGCAGAGGGGCACACAGGGGTAGATCACCCCTCCACTTT. This sequence encodes CASRGAHRGRSPLHF.

This chain connects TRBV5-1 to TRBJ2-5; TRBD2 agrees at 11 bases. The ends lost 5 bases at V and 10 bases at J; junction bases unmatched: 10. The CDR3 has 14 amino acids. CDR1 and CDR2 (germline): SGHRS, YFSETQ. For the CDR3, the DNA is TGCGCCAGCAGTTTAGCGGGGGGGCAATTTGGCCAGTACTTC. Translated: CASSLAGGQFGQYF. Full variable domain (rest looked up from reference TRBV5-1 and TRBJ2-5): KAGVTQTPRYLIKTRGQQVTLSCSPISGHRSVSWYQQTPGQGLQFLFEYFSETQRNKGNFPGRFSGRQFSNSRSEMNVSTLELGDSALYLCASSLAGGQFGQYFGPGTRLLVL.

This chain joins TRBV10-1 and TRBJ1-4; TRBD1 aligns across 9 bases. From germline, CDR1 is WNHNN and CDR2 SYGVQD (reference sequence). Trimming took 5 bases from V and 5 from J; bases not matched to a gene: 6. The CDR3 spans 15 residues. Here the CDR3 reads CASSPRTGENEKLFF. The CDR3 nucleotides read TGCGCCAGCAGTCCTAGGACAGGGGAGAATGAAAAACTGTTTTTT.

This rearrangement joins TRBV30 to TRBJ2-7, with 8 bases matching TRBD1. Germline CDR1 GTSNPN, CDR2 SVGIG (reference sequence). The V gene end was trimmed by 4 bases and the J gene end by 8 bases; junction bases not matched to a gene: 10. This CDR3 contains 13 residues. CDR3 sequence: CAWKEYRTGQQYF. CDR3 sequence (DNA): TGTGCCTGGAAAGAATACCGGACAGGGCAGCAGTACTTC.

This chain uses TRBV6-5 with TRBJ2-2, with D possibly matching TRBD2 (5 bases). CDR1 is MNHEY, CDR2 SVGAGI, per germline. The CDR3 runs to 13 residues. Trimming pared 4 bases from V and 8 bases from J, leaving 11 bases between. The CDR3 DNA is TGTGCCAGCAGTTCCCGCCGAGGGGGGGAGCTGTTTTTT. Translation gives CASSSRRGGELFF.

The rearrangement uses TRBV6-2 or TRBV6-3 and TRBJ2-4, with D perhaps matching TRBD2 (7 bases). The CDR3 sequence is 16 residues long. CDR1 is MNHEY and CDR2 is SVGEGT in the germline V gene. V shed 6 bases and J shed 2 bases, with 17 bases lying between them. CDR3 nucleotides: TGTGCCAGCAGCTGGGGGGGGGCAGGGACCAAAAACATTCAGTACTTC. This gives the protein CASSWGGAGTKNIQYF.

The CDR3 nucleotides read TGCGCCAGCAGCTTGGCCGGGTTGATCTCCTACAATGAGCAGTTCTTC. Translating it yields CASSLAGLISYNEQFF. This rearrangement joins TRBV5-1 to TRBJ2-1; D gene uncertain. The CDR3 spans 16 residues. The germline V and J ends were trimmed by 0 bases and 0 bases, with 10 bases remaining between them. Germline-derived CDR1 and CDR2 are SGHRS and YFSETQ.

This clone was counted between two and nine times. The chain carries TRBV6-5 and TRBJ2-7, with D tentatively TRBD2 (5 bases). The length of the CDR3 is 15 residues. V was cut by 0 bases and J by 3 bases, with 12 bases left in between. CDR1 is MNHEY and CDR2 is SVGAGI in the germline V gene. The CDR3 region is CASSYSRGEGYEQYF. The CDR3 DNA sequence: TGTGCCAGCAGTTACTCCCGAGGCGAGGGCTACGAGCAGTACTTC.

The rearrangement uses TRBV3-1 (or the pseudogene TRBV3-2) and TRBJ2-4, with 8 bases identical to TRBD2. The V and J ends lost 4 bases and 1 base, in that order; junction bases with no gene match: 6. The CDR3 runs to 16 residues. CDR1 is LGHDT, CDR2 YNNKEL, per germline (reference sequence). The CDR3 sequence is CASSPGGIGAKNIQYF. The CDR3 DNA sequence: TGTGCCAGCAGCCCGGGGGGGATCGGCGCCAAAAACATTCAGTACTTC.

This clone was detected once. V and J are TRBV3-1 (or the pseudogene TRBV3-2) and TRBJ1-5, with D hard to call. The CDR3 totals 15 residues. Per the germline V gene, CDR1 is LGHDT and CDR2 is YNNKEL (reference sequence). V was shortened by 0 bases and J by 3 bases, with 9 bases between the two germline ends. Written as DNA, the CDR3 is TGTGCCAGCAGCCAAGATTGGAGGAACAATCAGCCCCAGCATTTT. Amino acid sequence: CASSQDWRNNQPQHF.

The chain joins TRBV2 to TRBJ2-7, with D tentatively TRBD2 (6 bases). Germline V gene sequence: CDR1 SNHLY, CDR2 FYNNEI. There are 12 residues in the CDR3. Between the trimmed V and J ends, which lost 9 bases and 7 bases, there was a span of 16 bases. The CDR3 reads CASMAGTWEQYF. The CDR3 DNA follows: TGTGCCAGTATGGCAGGGACTTGGGAGCAGTACTTC. The variable domain in full, with the rest retrieved from reference TRBV2 and TRBJ2-7, is EPEVTQTPSHQVTQMGQEVILRCVPISNHLYFYWYRQILGQKVEFLVSFYNNEISEKSEIFDDQFSVERPDGSNFTLKIRSTKLEDSAMYFCASMAGTWEQYFGPGTRLTVT.

This clone was seen just once. V gene TRBV28 combines with J gene TRBJ2-7, with 16 bases identical to TRBD2. Trimming cost V 7 bases and J 0 bases; bases outside gene matches: 12. CDR1 is MDHEN, CDR2 SYDVKM, per germline. The CDR3 totals 19 residues. The CDR3 spells CASISRGLAGGPSSYEQYF. The CDR3 DNA reads TGTGCCAGCATTTCTAGGGGACTAGCGGGAGGGCCTAGCTCCTACGAGCAGTACTTC.

This rearrangement joins TRBV6-6 to TRBJ1-6; unclear D gene. CDR3 size: 15 residues. CDR1 and CDR2 from the germline V gene are MNHNY and SVGAGI (reference sequence). V lost 6 bases and J 4 bases, leaving 13 bases between the germline ends. The CDR3 is CASRPAGNYNSPLHF. The CDR3 DNA follows: TGTGCCAGCAGGCCAGCCGGGAATTATAATTCACCCCTCCACTTT.

The V and J genes are TRBV19 and TRBJ1-2, with a possible D match to TRBD1 (5 bases). Germline CDR1 reads LNHDA; CDR2 reads SQIVND (reference sequence). The V end lost 1 base, the J end lost 4 bases, and 16 bases lay between the germline ends. The CDR3 extends over 16 amino acids. This CDR3 reads CASSIGKGQRSYGYTF. CDR3 bases: TGTGCCAGTAGTATAGGAAAGGGGCAAAGGAGCTATGGCTACACCTTC. Full variable domain (remainder filled in from reference TRBV19 and TRBJ1-2): DGGITQSPKYLFRKEGQNVTLSCEQNLNHDAMYWYRQDPGQGLRLIYYSQIVNDFQKGDIAEGYSVSREKKESFPLTVTSAQKNPTAFYLCASSIGKGQRSYGYTFGSGTRLTVV.

The gene calls are TRBV5-1 and TRBJ2-2, with TRBD1 matching over 8 bases. The V gene end was trimmed by 4 bases and the J gene end by 1 base; junction bases not matched to a gene: 3. The germline CDR1 and CDR2 sequences are SGHRS and YFSETQ. The CDR3 runs 15 residues. CDR3 in amino acids: CASSAGTGNTGELFF. CDR3 coding DNA: TGCGCCAGCAGCGCAGGGACAGGGAACACCGGGGAGCTGTTTTTT.

The chain uses TRBV9 and TRBJ2-5; TRBD2 agrees at 7 bases. Trimming removed 7 bases from V and 5 bases from J; junction bases left unmatched: 17. The CDR3 runs to 16 residues. Germline assignment: CDR1 SGDLS and CDR2 YYNGEE. CDR3 nucleotides: TGTGCCAGCTCCCGGGGAGGGGCAGTGCTTATGGAGACCCAGTACTTC. Translating gives CASSRGGAVLMETQYF.

The chain employs TRBV3-1 (or the pseudogene TRBV3-2) and TRBJ2-1; D gene ambiguous. This CDR3 contains 11 residues. Trimming cost V 2 bases and J 8 bases, with 4 bases left between them. The germline gives CDR1 LGHDT, CDR2 YNNKEL (reference sequence). In DNA, the CDR3 is TGTGCCAGCAGCCAATCCGATGAGCAGTTCTTC. This encodes CASSQSDEQFF.

This clone was seen a few times. The chain couples TRBV6-1 to TRBJ2-7; D gene uncertain. CDR3 length: 14 residues. Deletions cut 1 base from V and 10 bases from J, with 17 bases between. Looked up from germline, CDR1 is MNHNS and CDR2 is SASEGT. The DNA for the CDR3 is TGTGCCAGCAGTGAAGATTCCACAGTCGGTGGCCAGTACTTC. Translation: CASSEDSTVGGQYF.

Here the CDR3 DNA reads TGTGCCATACGAGTGCGGGACAGTTCCTACGAGCAGTACTTC. This translates into CAIRVRDSSYEQYF. The chain combines TRBV10-3 with TRBJ2-7; perhaps TRBD1 as D (7 bases). CDR3 length: 14 amino acids. The germline V gene has CDR1 ENHRY and CDR2 SYGVKD. V dropped 9 bases and J dropped 1 base, with 16 bases sitting between them.

Only one count was recorded for this clone. The chain combines TRBV11-2 with TRBJ1-5; perhaps TRBD1 as D (6 bases). The CDR3 is 14 amino acids. Trimming took off 1 base at V and 3 bases at J, with 7 bases between the two ends. Per the germline V gene, CDR1 is SGHAT and CDR2 is FQNNGV. CDR3 residues: CASSLGTDNQPQHF. The CDR3, as DNA: TGTGCCAGCAGCTTAGGGACAGACAATCAGCCCCAGCATTTT.

V is TRBV3-1 (or the pseudogene TRBV3-2) and J is TRBJ1-1; 8 bases align to TRBD1. V was pared by 0 bases and J by 11 bases, with 14 bases of the junction left unmatched. This CDR3 has 16 amino acids. Germline V gives CDR1 LGHDT, CDR2 YNNKEL (reference sequence). CDR3 DNA: TGTGCCAGCAGCCAAGATTTTCAGGGGGCTGGAGGATTGGCTTTCTTT. It codes for CASSQDFQGAGGLAFF.